The source of this T cell receptor (beta chain) is a study of human T cells and chemical hapten exposure. Unseparated into fractions, whole blood served as the source from which total RNA was extracted. Germline assignment: CDR1 DFQATT and CDR2 SNEGSKA (reference sequence). The V segment lost 6 bases and the J segment 2 bases; nucleotides outside the gene matches: 10. The CDR3 consists of 15 residues. It was the library that attached unique molecular identifiers to individual cDNA molecules. TCRdb itself ran the reads through MiXCR, one entry per CDR3 protein. This table holds about 120,000 distinct CDR3 sequences, 8.5% found once.

The source is a human donor in good health. Some clones in this sample may be carry-over from other donors' samples. V and J are TRBV20-1 and TRBJ2-1; 7 bases agree with TRBD1. The specimen sequenced was whole blood. CDR3 nucleotides: TGCAGTGCAGCCGGTGTGGACAGGACCTACAATGAGCAGTTCTTC. Protein: CSAAGVDRTYNEQFF.